This T cell receptor (beta chain) was retrieved from a study of PD-1 blockade in mismatch repair-deficient tumors. The CDR3 has 13 amino acids. Germline loops: CDR1 MNHEY, CDR2 SVGAGI. Trimming cost V 5 bases and J 2 bases, with 10 bases left between them. The assay was immunoSEQ multiplex PCR, and TCRdb's table has in-frame clones only and misses some. The sample shows tens of thousands of clones, 84% of them seen only once. This TCR came from an adult with mismatch repair-deficient cancer. This chain joins TRBV6-5 and TRBJ2-7; D may be TRBD2 (7 bases). This specimen consisted of peripheral blood, obtained 2 weeks after starting pembrolizumab. Here the CDR3 reads CASSKGGPYEQYF. The CDR3, as DNA: TGTGCCAGCAGTAAGGGGGGGCCCTACGAGCAGTACTTC.